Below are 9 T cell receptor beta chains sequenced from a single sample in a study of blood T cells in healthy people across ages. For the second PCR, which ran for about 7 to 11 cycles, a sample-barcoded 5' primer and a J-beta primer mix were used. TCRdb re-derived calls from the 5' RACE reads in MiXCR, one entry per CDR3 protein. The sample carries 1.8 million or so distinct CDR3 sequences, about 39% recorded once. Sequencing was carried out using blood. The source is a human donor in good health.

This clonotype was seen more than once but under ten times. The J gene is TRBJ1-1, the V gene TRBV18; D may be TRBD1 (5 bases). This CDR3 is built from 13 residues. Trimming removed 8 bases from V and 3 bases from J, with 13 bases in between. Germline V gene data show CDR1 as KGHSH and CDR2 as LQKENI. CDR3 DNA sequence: TGTGCCAGCACCCAGGGCTGGGACACTGAAGCTTTCTTT. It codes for CASTQGWDTEAFF.

CDR3 bases: TGCGCCAGCACCGTATCGGGACCAAGCTACAATGAGCAGTTCTTC. Protein product: CASTVSGPSYNEQFF. The rearrangement uses TRBV5-1 and TRBJ2-1; either TRBD1 or TRBD2 may supply D (5 bases each). V lost 6 bases and J 3 bases, leaving 16 bases between the germline ends. The V gene's germline CDR1 is SGHRS and CDR2 YFSETQ. The CDR3 is 15 residues long.

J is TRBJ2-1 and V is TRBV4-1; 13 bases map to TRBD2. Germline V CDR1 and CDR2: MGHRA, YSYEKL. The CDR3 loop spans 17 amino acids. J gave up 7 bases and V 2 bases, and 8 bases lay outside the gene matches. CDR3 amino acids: CASSQRTSGGLRNEQFF. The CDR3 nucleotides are TGCGCCAGCAGCCAAAGGACTAGCGGGGGACTCCGGAATGAGCAGTTCTTC.

DNA for the CDR3: TGTGCCAGCAGCGTGGGTATAGCGGGGGGCGACTGGGAGCAGTACTTC. Amino acids: CASSVGIAGGDWEQYF. The chain links TRBV9 to TRBJ2-7, with TRBD2 matching 10 bases. The CDR3 has 16 amino acids. Germline CDR1 and CDR2: SGDLS and YYNGEE. V lost 2 bases, J lost 7 bases, and 12 bases stayed unmatched.

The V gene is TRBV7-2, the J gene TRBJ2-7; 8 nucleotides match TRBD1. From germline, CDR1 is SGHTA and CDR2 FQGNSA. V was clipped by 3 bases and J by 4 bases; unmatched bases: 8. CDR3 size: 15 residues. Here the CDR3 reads CASSFGAGGEYEQYF. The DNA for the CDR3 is TGTGCCAGCAGCTTCGGGGCAGGGGGCGAATACGAGCAGTACTTC.

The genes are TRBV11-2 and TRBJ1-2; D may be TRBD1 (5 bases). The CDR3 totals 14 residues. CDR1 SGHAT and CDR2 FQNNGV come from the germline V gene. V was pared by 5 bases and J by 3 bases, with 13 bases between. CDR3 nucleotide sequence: TGTGCCAGCAGCCCACAAGGGACCCACTATGGCTACACCTTC. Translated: CASSPQGTHYGYTF. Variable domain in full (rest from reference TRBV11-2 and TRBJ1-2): EAGVAQSPRYKIIEKRQSVAFWCNPISGHATLYWYQQILGQGPKLLIQFQNNGVVDDSQLPKDRFSAERLKGVDSTLKIQPAKLEDSAVYLCASSPQGTHYGYTFGSGTRLTVV.

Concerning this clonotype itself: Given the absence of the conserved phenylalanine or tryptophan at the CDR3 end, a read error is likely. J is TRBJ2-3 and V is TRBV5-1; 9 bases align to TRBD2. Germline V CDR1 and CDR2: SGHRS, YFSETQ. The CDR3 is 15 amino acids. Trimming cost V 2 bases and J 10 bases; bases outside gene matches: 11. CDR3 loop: CASSLTPTSGGSQYC. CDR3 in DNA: TGCGCCAGCAGCTTAACCCCGACTAGCGGAGGGTCGCAGTATTGT.

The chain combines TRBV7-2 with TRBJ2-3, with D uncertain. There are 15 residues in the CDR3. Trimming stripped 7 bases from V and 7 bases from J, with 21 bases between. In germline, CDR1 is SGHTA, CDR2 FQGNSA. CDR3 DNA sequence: TGTGCCAGCAAATTATCCCCTACCCTTTATTATACGCAGTATTTT. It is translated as CASKLSPTLYYTQYF.

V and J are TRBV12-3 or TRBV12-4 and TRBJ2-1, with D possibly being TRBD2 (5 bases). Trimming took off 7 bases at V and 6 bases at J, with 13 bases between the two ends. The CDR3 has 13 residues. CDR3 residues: CASISGNLNEQFF. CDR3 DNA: TGTGCCAGCATCTCCGGGAACCTCAATGAGCAGTTCTTC.